What follows are 24 T cell receptor beta chains derived from one specimen sequenced in a study of cytomegalovirus exposure and HLA in healthy donors. This PCR relied on a set of 60 Vbeta primers and 13 Jbeta primers. Profiling relied on immunoSEQ multiplex PCR, and the TCRdb table lists in-frame clones only, not all of them. The sample holds about 83,000 clones; more than 65% are singletons and the top ten take approximately 9%. Sequences were obtained from PBMCs. These receptors originate from a man in his fifties or sixties in good health and CMV-seronegative.

This chain links TRBV5-6 with TRBJ1-1, with D perhaps TRBD1 (5 bases). The CDR3 sequence is 16 residues long. Trimming left V 0 bases short and J 0 bases short, with 12 bases between. Germline CDR1 is SGHDT and CDR2 is YYEEEE. The CDR3 DNA reads as TGTGCCAGCAGCTTGGTTGGGGCAGGGTTGAACACTGAAGCTTTCTTT. Protein product: CASSLVGAGLNTEAFF.

The chain is built from TRBV7-9 and TRBJ2-1; perhaps TRBD2 as D (6 bases). The V and J ends lost 6 bases and 2 bases respectively, with 20 bases between them. The CDR3 is made up of 17 amino acids. Germline V gene sequence: CDR1 SEHNR, CDR2 FQNEAQ (reference sequence). The CDR3 bases are TGTGCCAGCAGGGCTAAGGAGGGGACCTACCCCTACAATGAGCAGTTCTTC. This sequence encodes CASRAKEGTYPYNEQFF. Looking up the rest from reference TRBV7-9 and TRBJ2-1 gives the full variable domain: DTGVSQNPRHKITKRGQNVTFRCDPISEHNRLYWYRQTLGQGPEFLTYFQNEAQLEKSRLLSDRFSAERPKGSFSTLEIQRTEQGDSAMYLCASRAKEGTYPYNEQFFGPGTRLTVL.

This chain uses TRBV28 with TRBJ2-7; 10 nucleotides align to TRBD1. The V gene end was trimmed by 10 bases and the J gene end by 5 bases; junction bases not matched to a gene: 11. The CDR3 runs 14 residues. Germline-derived CDR1 and CDR2 are MDHEN and SYDVKM. CDR3 sequence reads: CATNPGGTGDEQYF. The CDR3 region has the DNA TGTGCCACCAACCCCGGGGGGACAGGGGACGAGCAGTACTTC.

This clone showed up just a few times. The chain joins TRBV6-5 to TRBJ2-7, with D tentatively TRBD2 (5 bases). CDR1 and CDR2 (germline): MNHEY, SVGAGI. Trimming took 0 bases from V and 6 from J, leaving 9 bases between them. The CDR3 extends over 13 amino acids. CDR3 coding DNA: TGTGCCAGCAGTTACTCCCTAGCATCCGAGCAGTACTTC. Encoded protein: CASSYSLASEQYF.

This clone was observed a single time. The chain combines TRBV7-6 with TRBJ2-5; 7 positions match TRBD1. CDR1 and CDR2 (germline): SGHVS, FNYEAQ. The CDR3 extends over 16 amino acids. V lost 5 bases to trimming and J lost 5 bases; unmatched junction nucleotides: 14. CDR3 sequence (DNA): TGTGCCAGCAGCATTATAGGCAACAGGGGCGCGGAGACCCAGTACTTC. Its protein is CASSIIGNRGAETQYF.

The chain employs TRBV19 and TRBJ2-7; TRBD1 matches 7 bases. V was pared by 6 bases and J by 0 bases, with 5 bases of the junction left unmatched. CDR1 and CDR2 from the germline V gene are LNHDA and SQIVND (reference sequence). The CDR3 runs 14 residues. The CDR3 reads CASRSGDSSYEQYF. The CDR3 region has the DNA TGTGCCAGTAGATCAGGGGACAGCTCCTACGAGCAGTACTTC.

The chain employs TRBV6-6 and TRBJ1-4; D is possibly TRBD1 (6 bases). The germline gives CDR1 MNHNY, CDR2 SVGAGI (reference sequence). The CDR3 covers 16 residues. V was shortened by 5 bases and J by 2 bases, with 15 bases between the two germline ends. The CDR3 DNA sequence: TGTGCCAGCAGTCAGACCCAGGGGCAGACTAATGAAAAACTGTTTTTT. This translates into CASSQTQGQTNEKLFF.

The chain combines TRBV6-5 with TRBJ2-1; 11 bases line up with TRBD2. Losses at the gene ends were 3 bases for V and 10 bases for J; bases not matched to a gene: 5. CDR1 is MNHEY and CDR2 is SVGAGI in the germline V gene. The CDR3 loop spans 14 amino acids. CDR3 sequence reads: CASSYSGGADEQFF. DNA of the CDR3: TGTGCCAGCAGTTATAGCGGGGGGGCCGACGAGCAGTTCTTC.

The rearrangement links TRBV6-5 to TRBJ1-2, with D perhaps TRBD1 (5 bases). This CDR3 spans 12 amino acids. V was trimmed by 2 bases and J by 8 bases, leaving 9 bases between them. Germline CDR1 MNHEY, CDR2 SVGAGI. CDR3 bases: TGTGCCAGCAGTTACAGGGGTTCCGGCTACACCTTC. Protein: CASSYRGSGYTF.

This clone has a handful of counts. The chain is built from TRBV5-1 and TRBJ1-1; 7 positions agree with TRBD1. CDR1 is SGHRS, CDR2 YFSETQ, per germline. The trim removed 2 bases at V and 2 bases at J, leaving 3 bases unmatched. The CDR3 totals 14 residues. In DNA, the CDR3 is TGCGCCAGCAGCTTTAAGGGGGCAAACACTGAAGCTTTCTTT. Protein: CASSFKGANTEAFF.

This clone came up once. This sequence joins TRBV5-4 and TRBJ2-2; TRBD2 aligns across 12 bases. CDR1 is SGHNT and CDR2 is YYREEE in the germline V gene (reference sequence). CDR3 length equals 16 residues. The junction had 5 bases not matched to a gene; V was cut back by 3 bases and J by 5 bases. The DNA for the CDR3 is TGTGCCAGCAGCTCCGGACTAGCGGGGATGACCGGGGAGCTGTTTTTT. Encoded protein: CASSSGLAGMTGELFF.

A few counts support this clone. This sequence joins TRBV6-5 and TRBJ2-5; D possibly corresponds to TRBD1 (5 bases). This CDR3 has 14 amino acids. The V and J ends lost 0 bases and 2 bases respectively, with 7 bases between them. From germline, CDR1 is MNHEY and CDR2 SVGAGI. The CDR3 nucleotides are TGTGCCAGCAGTTACTCAGGGGCTCAAGAGACCCAGTACTTC. Translating gives CASSYSGAQETQYF.

The chain employs TRBV28 and TRBJ1-2; D call uncertain. The CDR3 extends over 13 amino acids. CDR1 is MDHEN and CDR2 is SYDVKM in the germline V gene. V was clipped by 5 bases and J by 8 bases, with 15 bases between them. For the CDR3, the DNA is TGTGCCAGCAGTCCGGCGGGAACCCAGGGCTACACCTTC. Encoded protein: CASSPAGTQGYTF.

The chain couples TRBV5-6 to TRBJ1-4; D remains ambiguous. Germline V CDR1 and CDR2: SGHDT, YYEEEE. The CDR3 length is 14 residues. Trimming left V 4 bases short and J 5 bases short, with 12 bases between. As DNA, the CDR3 is TGTGCCAGCAGCCCTGCGGATTTCAATGAAAAACTGTTTTTT. Amino acids: CASSPADFNEKLFF.

The chain is built from TRBV4-2 and TRBJ2-7; possible D gene TRBD2, 6 bases. This CDR3 has 15 residues. Trimming cost V 4 bases and J 2 bases, with 15 bases left between them. CDR1 is LGHNA, CDR2 YNFKEQ, per germline. The CDR3 region is CASSRFVGGTYEQYF. The CDR3 region has the DNA TGTGCCAGCAGCCGGTTCGTAGGCGGGACCTACGAGCAGTACTTC.

V gene TRBV5-6 combines with J gene TRBJ2-3; TRBD2 matches 12 bases. V was clipped by 3 bases and J by 4 bases; unmatched bases: 6. CDR1 SGHDT and CDR2 YYEEEE come from the germline V gene. The CDR3 contains 16 residues. The CDR3 DNA follows: TGTGCCAGCAGCTCCCTAGCGGGGGGGCCGGCAGATACGCAGTATTTT. Protein sequence: CASSSLAGGPADTQYF.

In this sample, this clone turned up a few times. This chain joins TRBV2 and TRBJ1-5; D is perhaps TRBD1 (6 bases). There are 15 residues in the CDR3. The germline gives CDR1 SNHLY, CDR2 FYNNEI. Trimming stripped 5 bases from V and 3 bases from J, with 14 bases between. CDR3: CASSYLQGPNQPQHF. CDR3 nucleotide sequence: TGTGCCAGCAGTTATTTACAGGGACCCAATCAGCCCCAGCATTTT.

The gene calls are TRBV19 and TRBJ1-2; 7 bases line up with TRBD1. Germline CDR1 LNHDA, CDR2 SQIVND (reference sequence). The J segment lost 8 bases and the V segment lost 7 bases, leaving 7 bases of the junction unmatched. The CDR3 spans 12 residues. The DNA for the CDR3 is TGTGCCAGTACGGACAGGTCGTGGGGCTACACCTTC. This sequence encodes CASTDRSWGYTF.

This clone has more than one count but fewer than ten. The chain links TRBV7-2 to TRBJ1-5; D perhaps matches TRBD1 (5 bases). This CDR3 is built from 14 residues. Looked up from germline, CDR1 is SGHTA and CDR2 is FQGNSA. The germline V and J ends were trimmed by 5 bases and 4 bases, with 12 bases remaining between them. CDR3 loop: CASSQTGGNQPQHF. In nucleotides, the CDR3 is TGTGCCAGCAGCCAAACGGGGGGGAATCAGCCCCAGCATTTT.

The chain uses TRBV6-1 and TRBJ2-5; maybe TRBD2 (5 bases). CDR1 is MNHNS and CDR2 is SASEGT in the germline V gene. CDR3 length: 14 amino acids. The ends were cut back, 2 bases at V and 4 bases at J, with 11 bases in the middle. The CDR3 nucleotides are TGTGCCAGCAGTGAATGGGCTAGCTCAGAGACCCAGTACTTC. Protein product: CASSEWASSETQYF.

The chain combines TRBV6-1 with TRBJ1-1; TRBD1 matches 7 bases. Germline V gene sequence: CDR1 MNHNS, CDR2 SASEGT. The CDR3 runs 14 residues. Trimming removed 7 bases from V and 3 bases from J; junction bases left unmatched: 8. This CDR3 reads CASTMTGSDTEAFF. The CDR3 DNA sequence: TGTGCCAGCACCATGACAGGGTCGGACACTGAAGCTTTCTTT.

The V call is TRBV6-1, the J call TRBJ2-5; 7 bases fit TRBD1. In germline, CDR1 is MNHNS, CDR2 SASEGT. CDR3 length equals 16 residues. The J segment lost 5 bases and the V segment lost 1 base, leaving 10 bases of the junction unmatched. CDR3 sequence: CASSEVGGQVPETQYF. The CDR3 DNA is TGTGCCAGCAGTGAAGTAGGAGGACAGGTACCGGAGACCCAGTACTTC.

The chain joins TRBV5-4 to TRBJ2-4; 12 bases line up with TRBD2. V was clipped by 4 bases and J by 8 bases; unmatched bases: 16. Germline CDR1 is SGHNT and CDR2 is YYREEE (reference sequence). This CDR3 region has 18 residues. CDR3 region: CASSPRRLAGGRSHIQYF. DNA for the CDR3: TGTGCCAGCAGCCCCAGAAGGCTAGCGGGGGGGCGAAGCCACATTCAGTACTTC.

This chain uses TRBV7-2 with TRBJ2-5; TRBD2 aligns across 8 bases. V gave up 5 bases and J gave up 5 bases; unmatched junction bases: 10. The CDR3 sequence is 15 residues long. Germline loops: CDR1 SGHTA, CDR2 FQGNSA. CDR3 nucleotides: TGTGCCAGCAGCCCCAACGGGGGGGCCGCCGAGACCCAGTACTTC. Amino acid sequence: CASSPNGGAAETQYF.